Included here is one TCR beta chain sequence, with context. Its antigen is not known. The data were obtained in a study of identical twins. Whole-study results and caveats: It was out-of-frame TCR alpha sharing in monozygotic twins that models underestimated. Conclusions rested on cross-sectional statistics rather than following the same donors. The authors noted that invariant MAIT and iNKT cells could partly confound zero-insertion analyses.

Trimming left V 5 bases short and J 0 bases short, with 16 bases between. CDR1 is SGHNT and CDR2 is YENEEA in the germline V gene. The CDR3 covers 16 residues. Using its own MiXCR run on the 5' RACE reads, TCRdb lists one record per CDR3 protein. The data contain 500,000 to 650,000 distinct CDR3 sequences, 20% to 25% of them singletons. These same records also appear under a second study, on yellow fever vaccine responses in identical twins.

The rearrangement uses TRBV11-3 and TRBJ1-1, with D possibly TRBD1 on 6 matching bases. The source is a young woman in good health. Material for sequencing was CD4+ T cells sorted from blood. CDR3 nucleotide sequence: TGTGCCAGCAGCCGCACCAGGGGACTTTTGAACACTGAAGCTTTCTTT. Amino acids: CASSRTRGLLNTEAFF. Full variable domain (rest looked up from reference TRBV11-3 and TRBJ1-1): EAGVVQSPRYKIIEKKQPVAFWCNPISGHNTLYWYLQNLGQGPELLIRYENEEAVDDSQLPKDRFSAERLKGVDSTLKIQPAELGDSAVYLCASSRTRGLLNTEAFFGQGTRLTVV.